This T cell receptor (beta chain) is from a study of T cells after yellow fever vaccination. The germline V gene encodes CDR1 SGDLS and CDR2 YYNGEE. The ends were cut back, 4 bases at V and 2 bases at J, with 16 bases in the middle. There are 15 residues in the CDR3. This clonotype was seen only a few times. Template switching with 5'RACE generated the TCR cDNA and added a universal primer site and UMIs. MiXCR was run by TCRdb on the 5' RACE reads, yielding one entry per CDR3 protein. The repertoire holds just under 600,000 distinct CDR3 sequences, approximately 13% seen once, with about 14% in the top ten.

This sequence originates from a man aged 25-45 years who received the YFV17D yellow fever vaccine. V and J are TRBV9 and TRBJ2-7; TRBD1 or TRBD2 may be the D gene (5 bases each). Specimen: PBMCs, collected on the day of the yellow fever booster vaccination. The CDR3 sequence: CASSPGTVGTYEQYF. The CDR3 DNA reads TGTGCCAGCAGCCCCGGGACGGTGGGAACCTACGAGCAGTACTTC.